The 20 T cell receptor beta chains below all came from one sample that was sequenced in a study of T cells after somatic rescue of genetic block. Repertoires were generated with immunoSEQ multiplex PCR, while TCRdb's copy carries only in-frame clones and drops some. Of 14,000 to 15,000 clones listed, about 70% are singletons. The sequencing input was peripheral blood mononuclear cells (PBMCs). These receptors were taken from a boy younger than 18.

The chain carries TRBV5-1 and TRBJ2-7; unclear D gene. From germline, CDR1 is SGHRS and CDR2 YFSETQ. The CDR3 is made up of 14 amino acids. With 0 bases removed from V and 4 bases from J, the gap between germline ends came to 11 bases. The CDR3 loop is CASSLATGPYEQYF. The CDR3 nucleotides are TGCGCCAGCAGCTTGGCGACGGGTCCGTACGAGCAGTACTTC.

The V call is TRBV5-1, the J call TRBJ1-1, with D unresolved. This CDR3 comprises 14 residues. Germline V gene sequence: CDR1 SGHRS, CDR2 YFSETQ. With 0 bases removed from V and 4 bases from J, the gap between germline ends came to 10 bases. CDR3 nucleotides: TGCGCCAGCAGCTTGGGACAAAGGACCACTGAAGCTTTCTTT. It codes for CASSLGQRTTEAFF.

The CDR3 sequence: CASSPSALAGGLNEQFF. The DNA of the CDR3 is TGTGCCAGCTCACCATCAGCACTAGCGGGAGGTCTTAATGAGCAGTTCTTC. This chain links TRBV18 with TRBJ2-1; TRBD2 matches at 12 bases. This CDR3 spans 17 amino acids. V was clipped by 2 bases and J by 7 bases; unmatched bases: 9. The germline V gene encodes CDR1 KGHSH and CDR2 LQKENI.

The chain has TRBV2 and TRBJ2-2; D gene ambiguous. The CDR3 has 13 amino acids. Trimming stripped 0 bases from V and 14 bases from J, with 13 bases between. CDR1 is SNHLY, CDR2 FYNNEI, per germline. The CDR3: CASSEANLGELFF. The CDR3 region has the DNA TGTGCCAGCAGTGAAGCGAATCTCGGTGAACTGTTTTTT.

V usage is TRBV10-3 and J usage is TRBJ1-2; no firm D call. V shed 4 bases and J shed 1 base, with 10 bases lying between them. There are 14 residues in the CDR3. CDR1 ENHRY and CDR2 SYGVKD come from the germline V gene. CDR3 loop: CAISGTTVNYGYTF. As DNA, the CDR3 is TGTGCCATCAGTGGAACGACGGTTAACTATGGCTACACCTTC.

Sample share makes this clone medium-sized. CDR3 DNA: TGTGCCAGCAGTTCAGGCAGTGGCTACACCTTC. Its protein product is CASSSGSGYTF. This chain links TRBV6-5 with TRBJ1-2; D is unclear. This CDR3 region has 11 residues. Between the trimmed V and J ends, which lost 4 bases and 7 bases, there was a span of 7 bases. CDR1 and CDR2 from the germline V gene are MNHEY and SVGAGI.

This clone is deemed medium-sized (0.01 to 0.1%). The CDR3: CASSTDIWFGYTF. CDR3 bases: TGTGCCAGTAGTACGGACATTTGGTTTGGCTACACCTTC. J is TRBJ1-2 and V is TRBV19; a possible D gene is TRBD1 (5 bases). Trimming removed 4 bases at V and 7 bases at J, with 13 bases between. Germline V CDR1 and CDR2: LNHDA, SQIVND (reference sequence). The CDR3 spans 13 residues.

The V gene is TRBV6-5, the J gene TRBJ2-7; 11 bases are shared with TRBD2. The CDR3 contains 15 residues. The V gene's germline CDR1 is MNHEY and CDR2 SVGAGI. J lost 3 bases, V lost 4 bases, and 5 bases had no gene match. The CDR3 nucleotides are TGTGCCAGCAGTTTCGGACTAGCGGGCGTCTACGAGCAGTACTTC. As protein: CASSFGLAGVYEQYF.

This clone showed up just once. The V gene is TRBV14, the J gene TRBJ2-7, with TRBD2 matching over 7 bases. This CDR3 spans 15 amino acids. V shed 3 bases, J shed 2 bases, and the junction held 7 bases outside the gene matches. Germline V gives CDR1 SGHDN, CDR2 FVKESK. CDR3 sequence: CASSHGGWPPYEQYF. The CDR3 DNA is TGTGCCAGCAGCCACGGGGGGTGGCCACCCTACGAGCAGTACTTC.

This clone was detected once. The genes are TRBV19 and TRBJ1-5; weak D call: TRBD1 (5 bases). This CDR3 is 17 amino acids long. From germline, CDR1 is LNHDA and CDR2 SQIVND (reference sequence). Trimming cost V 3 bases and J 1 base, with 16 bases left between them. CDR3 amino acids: CASSIIGGSGSNQPQHF. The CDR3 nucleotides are TGTGCCAGTAGTATTATCGGGGGGTCTGGGAGCAATCAGCCCCAGCATTTT.

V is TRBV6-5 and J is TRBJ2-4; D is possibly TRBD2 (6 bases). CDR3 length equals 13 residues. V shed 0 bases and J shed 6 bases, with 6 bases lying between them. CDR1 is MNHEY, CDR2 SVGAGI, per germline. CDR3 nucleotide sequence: TGTGCCAGCAGTTACTCGGGGGGAAACATTCAGTACTTC. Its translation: CASSYSGGNIQYF.

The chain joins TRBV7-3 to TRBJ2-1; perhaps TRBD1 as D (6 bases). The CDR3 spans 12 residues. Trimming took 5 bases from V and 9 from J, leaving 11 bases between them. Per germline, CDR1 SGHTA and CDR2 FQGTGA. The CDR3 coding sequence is TGTGCCAGCAGCACACAGGGTGGTGAGCAGTTCTTC. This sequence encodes CASSTQGGEQFF.

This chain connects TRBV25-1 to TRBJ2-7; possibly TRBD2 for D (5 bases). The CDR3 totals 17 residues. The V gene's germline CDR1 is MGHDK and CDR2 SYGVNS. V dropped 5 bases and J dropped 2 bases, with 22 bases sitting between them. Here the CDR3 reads CASSPTPGRRAAYEQYF. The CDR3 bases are TGTGCCAGCAGTCCCACTCCGGGCAGGCGAGCGGCCTACGAGCAGTACTTC.

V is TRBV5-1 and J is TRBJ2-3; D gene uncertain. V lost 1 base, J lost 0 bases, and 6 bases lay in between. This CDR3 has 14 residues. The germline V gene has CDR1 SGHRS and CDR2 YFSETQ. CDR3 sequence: CASSLTASTDTQYF. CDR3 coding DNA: TGCGCCAGCAGCTTGACAGCTAGCACAGATACGCAGTATTTT.

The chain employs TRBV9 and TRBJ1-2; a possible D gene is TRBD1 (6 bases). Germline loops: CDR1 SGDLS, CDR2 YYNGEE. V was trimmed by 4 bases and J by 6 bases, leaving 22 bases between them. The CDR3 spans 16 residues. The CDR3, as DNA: TGTGCCAGCAGCCCGTTTTCGTCCGGGGGGCTCGATGGCTACACCTTC. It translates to CASSPFSSGGLDGYTF.

CDR3 sequence: CASSPREETQYF. CDR3 coding DNA: TGTGCCAGCTCACCACGGGAAGAGACCCAGTACTTC. J is TRBJ2-5 and V is TRBV18, with no clear D. The CDR3 covers 12 residues. Looked up from germline, CDR1 is KGHSH and CDR2 is LQKENI. V was cut by 1 base and J by 3 bases, with 3 bases left in between.

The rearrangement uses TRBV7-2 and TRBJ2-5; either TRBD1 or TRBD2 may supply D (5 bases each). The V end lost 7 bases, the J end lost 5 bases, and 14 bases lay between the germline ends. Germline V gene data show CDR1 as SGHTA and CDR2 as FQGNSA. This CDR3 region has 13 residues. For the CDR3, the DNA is TGTGCCAGCATGGAGTCAGGGACGGAGACCCAGTACTTC. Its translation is CASMESGTETQYF.

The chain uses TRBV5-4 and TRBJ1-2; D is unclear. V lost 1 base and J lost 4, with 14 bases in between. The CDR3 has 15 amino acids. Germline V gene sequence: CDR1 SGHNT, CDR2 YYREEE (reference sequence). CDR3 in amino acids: CASSLREVISYGYTF. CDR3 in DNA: TGTGCCAGCAGCTTGCGGGAGGTAATTAGCTATGGCTACACCTTC.

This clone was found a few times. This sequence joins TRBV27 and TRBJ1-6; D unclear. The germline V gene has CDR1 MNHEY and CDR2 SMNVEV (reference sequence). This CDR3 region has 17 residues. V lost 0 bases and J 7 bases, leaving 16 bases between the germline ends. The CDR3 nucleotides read TGTGCCAGCAGTTTATCGATAAGGACCGGCGTGAATTCACCCCTCCACTTT. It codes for CASSLSIRTGVNSPLHF.

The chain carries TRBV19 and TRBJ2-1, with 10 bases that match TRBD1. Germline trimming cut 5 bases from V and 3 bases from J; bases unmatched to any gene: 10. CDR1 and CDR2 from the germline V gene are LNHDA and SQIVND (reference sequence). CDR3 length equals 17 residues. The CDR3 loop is CASSPSPGQGFYNEQFF. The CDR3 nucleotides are TGTGCCAGTAGTCCCTCTCCGGGACAGGGGTTCTACAATGAGCAGTTCTTC.